These 17 T cell receptor beta chains came from one sample sequenced in a study. TCRdb re-derived calls from the 5' RACE reads in MiXCR, one entry per CDR3 protein. In the table there are about 61,000 distinct CDR3 sequences, under 35% of which are singletons. The source material was tumor-infiltrating naive CD4+ T cells sorted from the breast tumor. Noted subset: naive CD4+ T cells, CD4+CD45RA+CD25-. The receptors come from a female donor with breast cancer.

The table lists this clonotype with a few counts. V and J are TRBV28 and TRBJ2-2; the match to TRBD2 covers 7 bases. With V trimmed by 7 bases and J by 7 bases, 12 bases remained unmatched. The CDR3 sequence is 15 residues long. Germline assignment: CDR1 MDHEN and CDR2 SYDVKM. CDR3 sequence: CASTPSEGRGGELFF. CDR3 coding DNA: TGTGCCAGCACCCCCTCCGAGGGGAGGGGCGGGGAGCTGTTTTTT.

CDR3 sequence: CASSPGLAGVTQYF. The CDR3 DNA is TGTGCCAGCAGCCCAGGACTAGCGGGGGTTACGCAGTATTTT. The chain employs TRBV7-9 and TRBJ2-3; 13 nucleotides align to TRBD2. There are 14 residues in the CDR3. With 5 bases clipped from V and 8 bases from J, the junction kept 4 bases outside the gene matches. The V gene's germline CDR1 is SEHNR and CDR2 FQNEAQ (reference sequence). The entire variable domain, with the rest obtained from reference TRBV7-9 and TRBJ2-3, is as follows: DTGVSQNPRHKITKRGQNVTFRCDPISEHNRLYWYRQTLGQGPEFLTYFQNEAQLEKSRLLSDRFSAERPKGSFSTLEIQRTEQGDSAMYLCASSPGLAGVTQYFGPGTRLTVL.

As concerns this clonotype: At one of its ends the junction is not consistent with the germline gene, which may arise from a read error. This chain uses TRBV6-5 with TRBJ1-4; the match to TRBD1 covers 10 bases. CDR3 length: 15 residues. Germline CDR1 is MNHEY and CDR2 is SVGAGI. The CDR3, as DNA: TGTGCCAGCAGACCCACGACAGGGGGCCTAGAAAAACTGTGTTTT. This translates into CASRPTTGGLEKLCF.

This clonotype was observed a few times. The chain combines TRBV20-1 with TRBJ2-7, with D possibly being TRBD2 (5 bases). Germline-derived CDR1 and CDR2 are DFQATT and SNEGSKA (reference sequence). There are 11 residues in the CDR3. Trimming took 5 bases from V and 9 from J, leaving 14 bases between them. The CDR3 sequence: CSAPEGLRQYF. The CDR3 DNA follows: TGCAGTGCTCCCGAGGGTCTAAGGCAGTACTTC.

This clonotype was observed a handful of times. This rearrangement joins TRBV5-1 to TRBJ2-1; 8 nucleotides match TRBD1. J lost 0 bases, V lost 7 bases, and 6 bases had no gene match. Germline CDR1 and CDR2: SGHRS and YFSETQ. The CDR3 extends over 15 amino acids. CDR3 in amino acids: CASGEQGGSYNEQFF. The CDR3 DNA is TGCGCCAGCGGTGAACAGGGGGGCTCCTACAATGAGCAGTTCTTC.

This clonotype was counted only a few times. The rearrangement links TRBV5-1 to TRBJ2-1, with 11 bases lining up with TRBD2. Germline V gives CDR1 SGHRS, CDR2 YFSETQ. The CDR3 covers 15 residues. Germline trimming cut 1 base from V and 8 bases from J; bases unmatched to any gene: 5. The CDR3 bases are TGCGCCAGCAGCTTGAAACTAGCGGGAGAAGATGAGCAGTTCTTC. It encodes CASSLKLAGEDEQFF.

This clonotype was picked up a small number of times. The chain carries TRBV5-1 and TRBJ2-7; maybe TRBD2 (6 bases). This CDR3 is 15 amino acids long. The germline V and J ends were trimmed by 3 bases and 7 bases, with 20 bases remaining between them. Germline V gene sequence: CDR1 SGHRS, CDR2 YFSETQ. The CDR3 DNA is TGCGCCAGCAGCTCAGACGGGACTCCCGTGAGAGAGCAGTACTTC. Translating it yields CASSSDGTPVREQYF.

As regards this clonotype: This likely comes from a read error, as the CDR3 has no conserved phenylalanine or tryptophan at its end. As DNA, the CDR3 is TGTGCCAGCAGCTTAGCGTCCGGAGTGCACTACAATGAGCAGTTCATC. It yields the protein CASSLASGVHYNEQFI. The chain carries TRBV7-2 and TRBJ2-1, with D unresolved. Germline CDR1 is SGHTA and CDR2 is FQGNSA. This CDR3 region has 16 residues. The V gene lost 0 bases and the J gene lost 3 bases, with 12 bases spanning the gap.

The CDR3 is CASSLGLAPQETQYF. The CDR3 DNA follows: TGTGCCAGCAGCTTAGGGCTAGCTCCCCAAGAGACCCAGTACTTC. The gene calls are TRBV11-2 and TRBJ2-5, with D maybe TRBD2 (5 bases). The CDR3 runs 15 residues. V was cut by 1 base and J by 1 base, with 10 bases left in between. The germline gives CDR1 SGHAT, CDR2 FQNNGV. The full variable domain, with the rest looked up from reference TRBV11-2 and TRBJ2-5, is EAGVAQSPRYKIIEKRQSVAFWCNPISGHATLYWYQQILGQGPKLLIQFQNNGVVDDSQLPKDRFSAERLKGVDSTLKIQPAKLEDSAVYLCASSLGLAPQETQYFGPGTRLLVL.

In the case of this clonotype: One end of the junction does not line up with germline, which may come from a read error. V is TRBV19 and J is TRBJ2-1; possible D gene TRBD2, 6 bases. This CDR3 has 15 amino acids. The V gene's germline CDR1 is LNHDA and CDR2 SQIVND (reference sequence). CDR3 loop: CASSRREYSYNEKFF. CDR3 nucleotide sequence: TGTGCCAGTAGTAGGAGGGAATACTCCTACAATGAGAAGTTCTTC.

This clonotype was counted at least ten times. The J gene is TRBJ1-2, the V gene TRBV25-1; 8 positions match TRBD1. Germline-derived CDR1 and CDR2 are MGHDK and SYGVNS. CDR3 size: 14 residues. J lost 4 bases, V lost 2 bases, and 3 bases had no gene match. In DNA form, the CDR3 reads TGTGCCAGCAGTGAACCAGGGGGCTTCTATGGCTACACCTTC. This translates into CASSEPGGFYGYTF.

DNA of the CDR3: TGTGCCAGCAGTTCCATTGCGAAGTTTAATCAGCCCCAGCATTTT. Residues: CASSSIAKFNQPQHF. The gene calls are TRBV6-2 or TRBV6-3 and TRBJ1-5; D gene ambiguous. This CDR3 spans 15 amino acids. Between the trimmed V and J ends, which lost 4 bases and 4 bases, there was a span of 14 bases. Germline values: CDR1 MNHEY, CDR2 SVGEGT.

The gene calls are TRBV24-1 and TRBJ1-4; 7 bases align to TRBD1. The germline CDR1 and CDR2 sequences are KGHDR and SFDVKD. The CDR3 covers 14 residues. Losses at the gene ends were 5 bases for V and 8 bases for J; bases not matched to a gene: 7. The CDR3 DNA reads as TGTGCCACCAGTGGGACAGGCCCTCGGGAAAAACTGTTTTTT. Translating it yields CATSGTGPREKLFF.

This clonotype was recorded a few times. This rearrangement joins TRBV5-1 to TRBJ2-3; D is uncertain. The CDR3 has 11 amino acids. CDR1 is SGHRS and CDR2 is YFSETQ in the germline V gene. Trimming took off 6 bases at V and 5 bases at J, with 7 bases between the two ends. CDR3: CASTGGDTQYF. For the CDR3, the DNA is TGCGCCAGCACTGGCGGAGATACGCAGTATTTT.

This chain uses TRBV20-1 with TRBJ1-2; 12 bases map to TRBD1. The CDR3 length is 15 residues. Germline V gene data show CDR1 as DFQATT and CDR2 as SNEGSKA (reference sequence). The ends lost 5 bases at V and 8 bases at J; junction bases unmatched: 12. In DNA form, the CDR3 reads TGCAGTGCTCGATCTGGGGGACAGGGGGCGCTCGGCTACACCTTC. Translating it yields CSARSGGQGALGYTF.

The V and J genes are TRBV2 and TRBJ1-1, with TRBD1 identical over 8 bases. The length of the CDR3 is 15 residues. Germline V lookup: CDR1 SNHLY, CDR2 FYNNEI. The trim removed 4 bases at V and 3 bases at J, leaving 7 bases unmatched. The CDR3 protein is CASSGQGARDTEAFF. CDR3 bases: TGTGCCAGCAGTGGCCAGGGGGCGCGGGACACTGAAGCTTTCTTT.

J is TRBJ1-2 and V is TRBV7-9; D remains ambiguous. The CDR3 length is 14 residues. Between the trimmed V and J ends, which lost 2 bases and 4 bases, there was a span of 11 bases. Looked up from germline, CDR1 is SEHNR and CDR2 is FQNEAQ (reference sequence). Here the CDR3 DNA reads TGTGCCAGCAGCTTAATCCAGGCGCCCTATGGCTACACCTTC. Translating it yields CASSLIQAPYGYTF.